This T cell receptor (beta chain) derives from a study of beta chain features in type 1 diabetes. General study results and limits: Within patients, naive, central memory and Treg TCRB repertoires seemed more similar than within healthy donors.

The study reverse transcribed the entire isolated RNA, so it sequenced expressed TCRB transcripts. The average output of naive, central memory and regulatory T cell samples was roughly 3.6 million reads. Method: immunoSEQ multiplex PCR; TCRdb's copy keeps in-frame clones and lacks some. The table lists approximately 300,000 clones, 9.5% to 12% of them singletons, with just over 0.015% in the top ten. Sort purity for all populations was recorded as exceeding 98%. The CDR3 runs 14 residues. The V gene lost 4 bases and the J gene lost 3 bases, with 15 bases spanning the gap. The germline gives CDR1 GTSNPN, CDR2 SVGIG (reference sequence). As regards this clone: The antigen is not known.

This clonotype originated in a woman aged 25-40 years in good health. What was sequenced was naive CD4+ T cells from blood. V usage is TRBV30 and J usage is TRBJ1-1, with D uncertain. CDR3 protein: CAWTIKGADTEAFF. For the CDR3, the DNA is TGTGCCTGGACCATAAAGGGAGCCGACACTGAAGCTTTCTTT.